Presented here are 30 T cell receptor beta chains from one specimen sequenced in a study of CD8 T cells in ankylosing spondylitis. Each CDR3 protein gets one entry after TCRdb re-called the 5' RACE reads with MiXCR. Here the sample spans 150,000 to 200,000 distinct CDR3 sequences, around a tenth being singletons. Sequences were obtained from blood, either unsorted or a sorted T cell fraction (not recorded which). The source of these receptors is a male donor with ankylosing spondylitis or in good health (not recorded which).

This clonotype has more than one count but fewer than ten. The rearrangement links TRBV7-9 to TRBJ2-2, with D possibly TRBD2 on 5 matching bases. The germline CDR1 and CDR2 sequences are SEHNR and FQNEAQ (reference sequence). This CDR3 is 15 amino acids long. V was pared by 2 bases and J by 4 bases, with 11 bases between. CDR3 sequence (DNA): TGTGCCAGCAGCTTACACGGGGTTACCACCGGGGAGCTGTTTTTT. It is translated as CASSLHGVTTGELFF.

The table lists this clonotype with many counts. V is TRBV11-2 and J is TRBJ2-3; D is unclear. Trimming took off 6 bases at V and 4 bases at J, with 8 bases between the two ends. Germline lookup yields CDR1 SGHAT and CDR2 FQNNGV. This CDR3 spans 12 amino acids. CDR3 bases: TGTGCCAGCAGTCCCTCTTCAGATACGCAGTATTTT. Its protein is CASSPSSDTQYF.

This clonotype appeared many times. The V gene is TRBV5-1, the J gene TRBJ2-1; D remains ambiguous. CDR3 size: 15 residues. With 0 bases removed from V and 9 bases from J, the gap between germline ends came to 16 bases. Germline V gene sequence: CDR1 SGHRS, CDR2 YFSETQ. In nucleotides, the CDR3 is TGCGCCAGCAGCTTGGCCCCTCAAGAAGCCCGTGAGCAGTTCTTC. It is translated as CASSLAPQEAREQFF.

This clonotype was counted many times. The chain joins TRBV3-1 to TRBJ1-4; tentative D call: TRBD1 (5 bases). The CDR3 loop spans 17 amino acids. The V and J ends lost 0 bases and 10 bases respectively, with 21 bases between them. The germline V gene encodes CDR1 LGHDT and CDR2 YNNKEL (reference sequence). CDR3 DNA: TGTGCCAGCAGCCAAGAGGGGCTCGGTCCTTTAAGAGGAAAACTGTTTTTT. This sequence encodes CASSQEGLGPLRGKLFF. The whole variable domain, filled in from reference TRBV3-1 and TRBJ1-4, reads DTAVSQTPKYLVTQMGNDKSIKCEQNLGHDTMYWYKQDSKKFLKIMFSYNNKELIINETVPNRFSPKSPDKAHLNLHINSLELGDSAVYFCASSQEGLGPLRGKLFFGSGTQLSVL.

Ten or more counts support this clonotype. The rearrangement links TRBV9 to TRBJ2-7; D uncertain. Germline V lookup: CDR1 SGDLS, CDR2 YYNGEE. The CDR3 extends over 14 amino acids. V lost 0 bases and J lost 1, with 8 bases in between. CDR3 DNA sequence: TGTGCCAGCAGCGTAGGACTGGGTTCCTACGAGCAGTACTTC. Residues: CASSVGLGSYEQYF.

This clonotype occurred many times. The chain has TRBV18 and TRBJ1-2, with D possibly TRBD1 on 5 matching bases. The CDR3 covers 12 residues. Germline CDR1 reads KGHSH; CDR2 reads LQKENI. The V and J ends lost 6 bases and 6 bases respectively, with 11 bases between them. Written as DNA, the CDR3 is TGTGCCAGCTCGATAGACAGAGATGGCTACACCTTC. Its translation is CASSIDRDGYTF.

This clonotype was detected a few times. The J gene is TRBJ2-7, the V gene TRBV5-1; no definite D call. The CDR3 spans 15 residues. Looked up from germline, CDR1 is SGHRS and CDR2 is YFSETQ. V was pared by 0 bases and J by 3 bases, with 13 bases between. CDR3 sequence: CASSLAGLDNYEQYF. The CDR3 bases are TGCGCCAGCAGCTTGGCAGGCCTAGACAACTACGAGCAGTACTTC.

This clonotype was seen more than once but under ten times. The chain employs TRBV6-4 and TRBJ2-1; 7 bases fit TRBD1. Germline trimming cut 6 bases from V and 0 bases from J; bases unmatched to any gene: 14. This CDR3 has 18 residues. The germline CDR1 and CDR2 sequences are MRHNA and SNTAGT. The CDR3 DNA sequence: TGTGCCAGCAGCAACCCCCGGGACAGCCGAAACTCCTACAATGAGCAGTTCTTC. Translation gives CASSNPRDSRNSYNEQFF.

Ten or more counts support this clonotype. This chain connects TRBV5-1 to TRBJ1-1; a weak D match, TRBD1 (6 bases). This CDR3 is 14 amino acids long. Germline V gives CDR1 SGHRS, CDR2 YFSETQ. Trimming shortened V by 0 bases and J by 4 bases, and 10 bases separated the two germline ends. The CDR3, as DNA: TGCGCCAGCAGCTTGGAACAGGGAATCACTGAAGCTTTCTTT. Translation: CASSLEQGITEAFF.

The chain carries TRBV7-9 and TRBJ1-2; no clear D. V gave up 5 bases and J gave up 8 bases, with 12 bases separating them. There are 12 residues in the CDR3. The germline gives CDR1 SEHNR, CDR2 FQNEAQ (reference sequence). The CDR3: CASSVMDGGYTF. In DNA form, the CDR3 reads TGTGCCAGCAGCGTTATGGATGGGGGCTACACCTTC.

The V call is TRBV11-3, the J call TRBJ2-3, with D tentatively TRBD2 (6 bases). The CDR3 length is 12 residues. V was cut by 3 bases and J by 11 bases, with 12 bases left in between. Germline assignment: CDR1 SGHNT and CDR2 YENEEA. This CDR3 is CASSFGGRGQYF. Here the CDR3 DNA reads TGTGCCAGCAGCTTCGGGGGAAGGGGGCAGTATTTT.

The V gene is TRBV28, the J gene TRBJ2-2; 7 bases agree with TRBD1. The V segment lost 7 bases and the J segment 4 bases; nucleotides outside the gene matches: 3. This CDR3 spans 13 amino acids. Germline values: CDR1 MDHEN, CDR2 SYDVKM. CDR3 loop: CASTGQLTGELFF. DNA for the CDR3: TGTGCCAGCACGGGACAGCTCACCGGGGAGCTGTTTTTT.

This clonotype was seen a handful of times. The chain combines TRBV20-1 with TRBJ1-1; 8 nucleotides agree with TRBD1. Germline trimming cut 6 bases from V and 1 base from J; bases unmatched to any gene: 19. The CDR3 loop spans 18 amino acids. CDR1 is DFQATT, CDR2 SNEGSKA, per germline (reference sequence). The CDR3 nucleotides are TGCAGTGCCGCGTCGTTGACCGGGACAGGTGGCTCGAACACTGAAGCTTTCTTT. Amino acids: CSAASLTGTGGSNTEAFF.

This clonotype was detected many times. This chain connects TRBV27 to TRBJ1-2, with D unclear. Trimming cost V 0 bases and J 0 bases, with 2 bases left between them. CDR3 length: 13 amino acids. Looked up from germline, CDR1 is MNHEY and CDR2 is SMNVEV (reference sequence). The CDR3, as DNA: TGTGCCAGCAGTTTATCCCCTAACTATGGCTACACCTTC. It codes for CASSLSPNYGYTF.

The CDR3 bases are TGTGCCAGCAGTTTAAGGGTCGTAGGGGACAGGGGACGCCGTAGTGGGCAGTTCTTC. Protein sequence: CASSLRVVGDRGRRSGQFF. The chain has TRBV28 and TRBJ2-1; 10 bases map to TRBD1. The V and J ends lost 2 bases and 12 bases, in that order; junction bases with no gene match: 22. This CDR3 has 19 residues. Germline CDR1 and CDR2: MDHEN and SYDVKM.

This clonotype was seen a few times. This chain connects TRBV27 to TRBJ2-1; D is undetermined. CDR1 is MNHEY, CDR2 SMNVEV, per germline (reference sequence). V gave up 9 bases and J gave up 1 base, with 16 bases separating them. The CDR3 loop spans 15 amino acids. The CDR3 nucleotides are TGTGCCAGTCGGGCGGCCATACAGTCCTACAATGAGCAGTTCTTC. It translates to CASRAAIQSYNEQFF.

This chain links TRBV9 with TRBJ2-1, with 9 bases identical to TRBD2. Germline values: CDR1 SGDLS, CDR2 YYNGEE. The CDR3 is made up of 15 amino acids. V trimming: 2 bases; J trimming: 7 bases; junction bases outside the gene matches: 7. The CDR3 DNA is TGTGCCAGCAGCGTCGCGGGGGGGCCCTTGAATGAGCAGTTCTTC. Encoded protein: CASSVAGGPLNEQFF.

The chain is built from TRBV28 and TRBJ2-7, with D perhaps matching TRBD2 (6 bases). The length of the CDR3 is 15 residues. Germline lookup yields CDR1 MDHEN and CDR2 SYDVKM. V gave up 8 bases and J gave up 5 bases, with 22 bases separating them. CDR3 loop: CASLGGGNIRHEQYF. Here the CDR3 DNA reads TGTGCCAGCCTGGGTGGGGGGAATATTAGGCACGAGCAGTACTTC.

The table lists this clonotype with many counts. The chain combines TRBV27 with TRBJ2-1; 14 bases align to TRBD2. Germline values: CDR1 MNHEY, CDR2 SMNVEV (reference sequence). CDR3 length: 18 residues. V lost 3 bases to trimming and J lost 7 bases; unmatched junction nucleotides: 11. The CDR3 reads CASSFRRTSGRKSNEQFF. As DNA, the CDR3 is TGTGCCAGCAGTTTTCGGCGGACTAGCGGGAGGAAATCTAATGAGCAGTTCTTC.

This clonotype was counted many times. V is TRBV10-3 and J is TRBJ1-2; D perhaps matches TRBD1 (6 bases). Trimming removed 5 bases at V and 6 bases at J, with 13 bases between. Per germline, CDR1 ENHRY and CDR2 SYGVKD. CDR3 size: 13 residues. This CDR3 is CAISPGQPDGYTF. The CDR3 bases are TGTGCCATCAGTCCTGGACAGCCCGATGGCTACACCTTC.

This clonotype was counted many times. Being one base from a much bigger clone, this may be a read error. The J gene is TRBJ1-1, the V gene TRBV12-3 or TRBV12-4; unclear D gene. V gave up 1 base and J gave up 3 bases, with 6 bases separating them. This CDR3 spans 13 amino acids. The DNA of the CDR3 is TGTGCCAGCAGTTTAGGGGAGGACACTGAAGCTTTCTTT. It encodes CASSLGEDTEAFF.

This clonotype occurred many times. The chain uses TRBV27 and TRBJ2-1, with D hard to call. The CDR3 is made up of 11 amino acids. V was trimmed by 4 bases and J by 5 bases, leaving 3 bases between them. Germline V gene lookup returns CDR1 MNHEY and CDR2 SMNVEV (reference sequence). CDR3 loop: CASSSNNEQFF. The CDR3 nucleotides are TGTGCCAGCAGTTCCAACAATGAGCAGTTCTTC.

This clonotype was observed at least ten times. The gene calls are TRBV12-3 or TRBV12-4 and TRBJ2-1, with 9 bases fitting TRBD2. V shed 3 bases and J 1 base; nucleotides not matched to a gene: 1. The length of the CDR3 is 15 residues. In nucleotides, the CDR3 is TGTGCCAGCAGTTTTAGCGGGAGTTCCTACAATGAGCAGTTCTTC. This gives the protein CASSFSGSSYNEQFF.

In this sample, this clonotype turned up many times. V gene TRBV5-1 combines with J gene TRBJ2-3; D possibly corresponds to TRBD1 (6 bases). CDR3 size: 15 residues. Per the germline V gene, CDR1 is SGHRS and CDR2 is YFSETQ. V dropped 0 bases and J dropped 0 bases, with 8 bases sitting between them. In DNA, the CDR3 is TGCGCCAGCAGCTTGGTGACAGGTAGCACAGATACGCAGTATTTT. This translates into CASSLVTGSTDTQYF.

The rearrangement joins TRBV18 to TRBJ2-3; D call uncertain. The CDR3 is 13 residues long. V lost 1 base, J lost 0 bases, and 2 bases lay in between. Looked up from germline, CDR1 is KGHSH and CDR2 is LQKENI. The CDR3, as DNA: TGTGCCAGCTCACCACTGAGCACAGATACGCAGTATTTT. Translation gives CASSPLSTDTQYF.

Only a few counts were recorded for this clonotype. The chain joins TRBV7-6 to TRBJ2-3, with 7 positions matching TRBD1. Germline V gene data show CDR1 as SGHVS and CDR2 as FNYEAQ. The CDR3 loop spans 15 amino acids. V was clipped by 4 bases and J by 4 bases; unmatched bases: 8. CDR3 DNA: TGTGCCAGCAGCTCCCCCCTAGGGGGCGCAGATACGCAGTATTTT. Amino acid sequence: CASSSPLGGADTQYF.

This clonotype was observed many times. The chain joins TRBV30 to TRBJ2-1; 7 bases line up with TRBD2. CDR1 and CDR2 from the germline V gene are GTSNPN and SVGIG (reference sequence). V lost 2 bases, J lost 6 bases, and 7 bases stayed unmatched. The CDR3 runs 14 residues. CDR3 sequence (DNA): TGTGCCTGGAGTCTCGGGCTAGCGGTCAATGAGCAGTTCTTC. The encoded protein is CAWSLGLAVNEQFF. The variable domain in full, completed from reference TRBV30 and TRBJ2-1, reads SQTIHQWPATLVQPVGSPLSLECTVEGTSNPNLYWYRQAAGRGLQLLFYSVGIGQISSEVPQNLSASRPQDRQFILSSKKLLLSDSGFYLCAWSLGLAVNEQFFGPGTRLTVL.

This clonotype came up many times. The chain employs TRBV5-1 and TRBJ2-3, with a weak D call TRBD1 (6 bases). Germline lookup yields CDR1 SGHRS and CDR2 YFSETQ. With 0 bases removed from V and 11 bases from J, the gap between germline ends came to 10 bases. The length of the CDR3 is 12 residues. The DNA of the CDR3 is TGCGCCAGCAGCTTGGACAGGGTTGGGCAGTATTTT. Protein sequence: CASSLDRVGQYF.

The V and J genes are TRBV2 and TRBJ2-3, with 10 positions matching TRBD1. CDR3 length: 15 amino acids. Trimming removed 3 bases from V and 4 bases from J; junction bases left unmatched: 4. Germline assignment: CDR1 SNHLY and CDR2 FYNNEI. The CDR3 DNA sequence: TGTGCCAGCAGTGACCAGACAGGGGGCCCAGATACGCAGTATTTT. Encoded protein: CASSDQTGGPDTQYF.

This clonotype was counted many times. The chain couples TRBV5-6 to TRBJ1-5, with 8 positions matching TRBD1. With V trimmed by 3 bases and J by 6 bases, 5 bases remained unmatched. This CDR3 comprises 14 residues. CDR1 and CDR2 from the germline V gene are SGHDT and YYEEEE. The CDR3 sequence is CASSSGQGSQPQHF. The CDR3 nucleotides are TGTGCCAGCAGCTCTGGACAGGGATCTCAGCCCCAGCATTTT.